Sequencing of this T cell receptor (beta chain) was carried out in a study of cytomegalovirus exposure and HLA in healthy donors. Note on this clone: Its cognate antigen is unknown.

Notes on the study in general: Some 16,000 TCR beta sequences were associated with HLA alleles at 0.05 false discovery rate in a later analysis.

PCR was performed using 60 Vbeta and 13 Jbeta primers. Sequenced by immunoSEQ multiplex PCR; TCRdb stores in-frame clones only, minus some. The table includes some 100,000 clones, 55% to 75% detected once. The sample taken for sequencing was PBMCs. This receptor was identified in a woman in her 70s in good health and CMV-seropositive.

The CDR3 DNA is TGTGCCAGCAGCCCCGTCGGGGTTCAAGGAGATACGCAGTATTTT. Its translation is CASSPVGVQGDTQYF. The V gene is TRBV7-6, the J gene TRBJ2-3; D is perhaps TRBD2 (5 bases). Germline values: CDR1 SGHVS, CDR2 FNYEAQ. The V and J ends lost 5 bases and 5 bases respectively, with 17 bases between them. This CDR3 region has 15 residues.